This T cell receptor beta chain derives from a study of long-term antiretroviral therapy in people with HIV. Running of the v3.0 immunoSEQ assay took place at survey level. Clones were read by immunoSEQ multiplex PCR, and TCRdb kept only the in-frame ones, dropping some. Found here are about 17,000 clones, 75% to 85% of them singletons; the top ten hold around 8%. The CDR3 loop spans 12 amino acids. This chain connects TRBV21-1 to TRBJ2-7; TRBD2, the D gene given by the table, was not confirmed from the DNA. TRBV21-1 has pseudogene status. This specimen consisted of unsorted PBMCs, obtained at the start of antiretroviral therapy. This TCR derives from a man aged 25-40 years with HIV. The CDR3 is CASERELCEQYF. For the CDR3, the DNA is TGTGCCAGCGAGCGGGAGTTGTGCGAGCAGTACTTC.